This T cell receptor (beta chain) appears in the sequencing data of a study of cytomegalovirus exposure and HLA in healthy donors. Healthy bone marrow donors made up the cohort. Germline V CDR1 and CDR2: SNHLY, FYNNEI. V lost 7 bases and J 5 bases, leaving 11 bases between the germline ends. The CDR3 has 12 residues. Researchers ran the PCR with 60 Vbeta and 13 Jbeta primers. Generated by immunoSEQ multiplex PCR, the TCRdb table keeps only in-frame clones and is missing some. The sample has about 140,000 clones; roughly 80% are singletons. The sample comprised PBMCs. J is TRBJ2-5 and V is TRBV2; D remains ambiguous. This TCR derives from a female donor in good health and CMV-seronegative. In nucleotides, the CDR3 is TGTGCCAGCACTCGACTCCGGGAGACCCAGTACTTC. The encoded protein is CASTRLRETQYF.